This T cell receptor (beta chain) is drawn from a study of identical twins. This clonotype has only a few counts. Its specificity is unknown. Carrying unique molecular identifiers, the cDNA also gained a universal primer site through template switching. TCRdb re-called the 5' RACE reads with MiXCR, one entry per CDR3 protein. This sample has 420,000 or so distinct CDR3 sequences, with less than 20% found just once. The CDR3 runs to 15 residues. The V end lost 8 bases, the J end lost 7 bases, and 18 bases lay between the germline ends. Study results and caveats: In zero-insertion analyses, partial confounding could arise from invariant MAIT and iNKT cells. Memory repertoires lacked the insertion deficit that abundant cord blood beta clonotypes showed. With monozygotic twins, out-of-frame TCR alpha sharing exceeded what models estimated.

The rearrangement uses TRBV12-3 or TRBV12-4 and TRBJ1-6; the D is unclear. The TCR was taken from a man aged 50-59 years in good health. The material sequenced was naive T cells sorted from blood. The chain's CDR3 is CASATRTLGNSPLHF. CDR3 sequence (DNA): TGTGCCAGCGCCACCAGGACGTTAGGAAATTCACCCCTCCACTTT.